The present TCR beta chain was sequenced within a study of T cell responses to AZD1222 COVID-19 vaccine. Study-wide results and caveats: Spike-specific TCR breadth and depth went up after people got two AZD1222 doses. Donors in the cohort were predominantly white British and more often female, and clonal diversity was possibly underestimated.

A note on this clone: Antigen specificity is unknown.

The V end was cut by 3 bases, the J end by 4 bases, with 9 bases between. This CDR3 has 14 amino acids. Germline V gives CDR1 SGHVT, CDR2 SQSDAQ. The assay was immunoSEQ multiplex PCR, and TCRdb's table has in-frame clones only and misses some. Of about 82,000 clones listed, roughly 91% are singletons. The V and J genes are TRBV7-4 and TRBJ1-4; D is uncertain. The material sequenced was peripheral blood, taken 28 days after the second AZD1222 dose. This clonotype was sampled from an adult who received the AZD1222 COVID-19 vaccine. CDR3 in DNA: TGTGCCAGCAGCTTTGGAGCCTATAATGAAAAACTGTTTTTT. Protein product: CASSFGAYNEKLFF.